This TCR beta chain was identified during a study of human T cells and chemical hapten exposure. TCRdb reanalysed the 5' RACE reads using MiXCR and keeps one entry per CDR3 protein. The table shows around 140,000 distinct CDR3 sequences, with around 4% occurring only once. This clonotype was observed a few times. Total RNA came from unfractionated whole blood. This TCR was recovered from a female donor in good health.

The CDR3 loop reads CASSRRWEGRLDGYTF. The CDR3 DNA is TGTGCCAGCAGCCGCCGGTGGGAGGGAAGACTTGATGGCTACACCTTC. The chain employs TRBV6-5 and TRBJ1-2; no firm D call. Germline V gene data show CDR1 as MNHEY and CDR2 as SVGAGI. Deletions cut 6 bases from V and 6 bases from J, with 23 bases between. The CDR3 covers 16 residues.